This paragraph covers one T cell receptor beta chain sequence. The antigen is unknown. The data are from a study of T cell repertoires in cytomegalovirus infection. The overall study: HLA-B-restricted CMV epitopes that are well studied were used alongside recently identified HLA-C-restricted ones. In public TCR beta signatures, there were indications of both CMV infection and matching HLA type.

TCRdb reprocessed the reads via MiXCR and lists one record per CDR3 protein. Here the sample spans about 310,000 distinct CDR3 sequences, more than 20% being singletons. Study outcomes and limitations: Dominating the ex vivo response were TCR beta clonotypes that were CMV-specific and HLA-C-restricted.

This CDR3 spans 16 amino acids. The V and J ends lost 5 bases and 0 bases, in that order; junction bases with no gene match: 3. Germline V gene data show CDR1 as MNHEY and CDR2 as SMNVEV (reference sequence). Material: cultured PBMCs, obtained from culture after CMV antigen stimulation. The chain uses TRBV27 and TRBJ2-6; TRBD1 matches at 8 bases. This TCR was sampled from a human donor in good health (CMV status not recorded). Some clones in this sample may be carry-over from other donors' samples. The CDR3 here is CASSTGQGSGANVLTF. DNA for the CDR3: TGTGCCAGCAGTACCGGACAGGGCTCTGGGGCCAACGTCCTGACTTTC.